This T cell receptor (beta chain) emerged from a study of cytomegalovirus exposure and HLA in healthy donors. PCR primers comprised 60 Vbeta and 13 Jbeta primers. Repertoires were generated with immunoSEQ multiplex PCR, while TCRdb's copy carries only in-frame clones and drops some. The data contain 130,000 or so clones, roughly four fifths of them singletons. Study-level results: When presence/absence was analysed, sequencing depth was taken to be roughly uniform across donors. Later analysis associated a missense DCLRE1C variant with TCR beta V- and J-gene trimming. TRBV6-2, TRBV6-3 and some other V segments were excluded as indistinguishable. Earlier results showed most TCR beta V segments being productive about 90% or about 30% of the time.

J was trimmed by 5 bases and V by 5 bases; bases with no gene match: 7. This CDR3 spans 14 amino acids. The germline CDR1 and CDR2 sequences are KGHSH and LQKENI. As regards this clone: What it binds is unknown.

Sequenced: PBMCs. The receptor's source is a woman aged 55-69 years in good health and CMV-seronegative. The rearrangement uses TRBV18 and TRBJ1-2; 8 nucleotides align to TRBD1. The CDR3 region is CASSTGTGSYGYTF. CDR3 sequence (DNA): TGTGCCAGCTCAACCGGGACAGGATCTTATGGCTACACCTTC.